This T cell receptor beta chain originates from a study of spatial heterogeneity in lung cancer. V shed 2 bases and J shed 2 bases, with 15 bases lying between them. The germline CDR1 and CDR2 sequences are LGHNA and YSLEER. This CDR3 comprises 16 residues. This clonotype was seen a handful of times. Time point specified: blood at routine non-recurrence follow-up after resection. MiXCR, run by TCRdb on the 5' RACE reads, gives a single entry per CDR3 protein. The table records fewer than 100,000 distinct CDR3 sequences, roughly a fifth of them present only once. This sequence originates from a male donor with early-stage non-small cell lung cancer. The input for sequencing was PBMCs, taken at follow-up. The V gene is TRBV4-3, the J gene TRBJ1-2, with D possibly matching TRBD1 (5 bases). The CDR3 region has the DNA TGCGCCAGCAGCCAATATATCGGGACGCCGAACTATGGCTACACCTTC. Encoded protein: CASSQYIGTPNYGYTF.